This T cell receptor (beta chain) was recorded in a study of T-cell reconstitution after alpha-beta-depleted transplantation in children. As regards this clonotype: Its matching antigen is unknown.

Findings of the study overall: For some patients, TCRbeta diversity was high at day 60 because of recipient T cells and thymic progenitors that survived. After one year, T-cell counts and TCRbeta diversity mostly came from new T cells. Reportedly, alpha-beta T cells present about two months post-transplant originated from several hundred expanded clones of graft origin.

The germline V gene encodes CDR1 SGHVS and CDR2 FQNEAQ. The CDR3 contains 12 residues. V was trimmed by 5 bases and J by 7 bases, leaving 11 bases between them. Unique molecular identifiers were used in preparing the TCRbeta library. TCRdb processed the PCR reads anew with MiXCR; each CDR3 protein has one entry. The table records 130,000 or so distinct CDR3 sequences, roughly 10% of them present only once. The TCR originated in a girl under three years old who had a stem cell transplant for combined immunodeficiency, so the T cells may come from the graft donor. V is TRBV7-8 and J is TRBJ2-5, with D tentatively TRBD2 (5 bases). The source was PBMCs, mostly from graft donor cells, collected 180 days after TCRalphabeta/CD19-depleted stem cell transplant. The CDR3 coding sequence is TGTGCCAGCAGCCAAGAGAGGGCGACCCAGTACTTC. It encodes CASSQERATQYF.